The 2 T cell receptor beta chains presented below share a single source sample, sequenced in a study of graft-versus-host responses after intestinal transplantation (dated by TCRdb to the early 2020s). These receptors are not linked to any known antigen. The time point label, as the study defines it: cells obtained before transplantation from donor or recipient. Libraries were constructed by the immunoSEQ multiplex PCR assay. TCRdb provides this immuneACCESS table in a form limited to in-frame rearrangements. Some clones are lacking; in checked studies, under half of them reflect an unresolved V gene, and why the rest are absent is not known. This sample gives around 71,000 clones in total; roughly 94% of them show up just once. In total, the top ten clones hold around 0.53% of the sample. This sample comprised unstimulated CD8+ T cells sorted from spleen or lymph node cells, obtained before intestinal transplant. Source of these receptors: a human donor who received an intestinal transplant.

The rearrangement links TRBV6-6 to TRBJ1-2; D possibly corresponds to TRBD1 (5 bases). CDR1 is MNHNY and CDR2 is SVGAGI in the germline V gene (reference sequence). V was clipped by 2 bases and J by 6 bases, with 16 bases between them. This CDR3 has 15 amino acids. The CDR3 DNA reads TGTGCCAGCAGTTACGTGCGGCTCGGGGACGATGGCTACACCTTC. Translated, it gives CASSYVRLGDDGYTF.

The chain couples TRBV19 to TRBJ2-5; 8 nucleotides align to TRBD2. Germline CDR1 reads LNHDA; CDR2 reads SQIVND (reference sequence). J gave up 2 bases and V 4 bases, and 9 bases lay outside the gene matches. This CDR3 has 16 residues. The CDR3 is CASSTPRIAGQETQYF. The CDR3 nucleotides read TGTGCCAGTAGTACTCCCAGGATAGCGGGACAAGAGACCCAGTACTTC. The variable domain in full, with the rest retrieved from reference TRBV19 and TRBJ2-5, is DGGITQSPKYLFRKEGQNVTLSCEQNLNHDAMYWYRQDPGQGLRLIYYSQIVNDFQKGDIAEGYSVSREKKESFPLTVTSAQKNPTAFYLCASSTPRIAGQETQYFGPGTRLLVL.